A single sample gave rise to the 32 T cell receptor beta chains below, sequenced in a study of beta chain features in type 1 diabetes. Expressed TCRB transcripts got sequenced, as all isolated RNA was reverse transcribed. Profiling relied on immunoSEQ multiplex PCR, and the TCRdb table lists in-frame clones only, not all of them. This table holds over 700,000 clones, roughly a sixth found once. Specimen: naive CD4+ T cells from blood. Receptor source: a woman between 18 and 30 years old in good health.

This clone showed up just a few times. In DNA, the CDR3 is TGTGCCACCAGCTTCAACAGGGGAAGCTCCTACGAGCAGTACTTC. Amino acids: CATSFNRGSSYEQYF. The rearrangement joins TRBV15 to TRBJ2-7; 7 positions match TRBD1. The CDR3 extends over 15 amino acids. V lost 5 bases, J lost 0 bases, and 7 bases stayed unmatched. Germline V gene lookup returns CDR1 LNHNV and CDR2 YYDKDF (reference sequence).

In this sample, this clone turned up a few times. The chain employs TRBV7-2 and TRBJ2-7, with 11 bases matching TRBD1. The V gene end was trimmed by 5 bases and the J gene end by 5 bases; junction bases not matched to a gene: 5. The CDR3 covers 14 residues. The germline CDR1 and CDR2 sequences are SGHTA and FQGNSA. DNA for the CDR3: TGTGCCAGCAGCCGCGGGACAGGGGGTAACGAGCAGTACTTC. Translated: CASSRGTGGNEQYF.

The chain couples TRBV11-2 to TRBJ2-1; D is perhaps TRBD1 (5 bases). The V end lost 1 base, the J end lost 3 bases, and 10 bases lay between the germline ends. Germline CDR1 and CDR2: SGHAT and FQNNGV. The CDR3 contains 15 residues. The CDR3 sequence is CASSLVVGDYNEQFF. The CDR3 region has the DNA TGTGCCAGCAGCTTAGTAGTAGGGGACTACAATGAGCAGTTCTTC.

This clone was seen a single time. J is TRBJ2-7 and V is TRBV28, with TRBD2 identical over 7 bases. Germline assignment: CDR1 MDHEN and CDR2 SYDVKM. This CDR3 spans 12 amino acids. The CDR3 DNA follows: TGTGGGAGCGGGACTCGCTCCTACGAGCAGTACTTC. Its protein is CGSGTRSYEQYF.

There are a few counts of this clone. The chain couples TRBV10-3 to TRBJ2-5; 9 positions match TRBD2. J gave up 2 bases and V 0 bases, and 4 bases lay outside the gene matches. This CDR3 contains 16 residues. The germline gives CDR1 ENHRY, CDR2 SYGVKD. The CDR3 loop is CAISESNSGGQETQYF. For the CDR3, the DNA is TGTGCCATCAGTGAGTCGAATAGCGGGGGACAAGAGACCCAGTACTTC.

The rearrangement uses TRBV19 and TRBJ2-1, with TRBD1 identical over 7 bases. CDR1 is LNHDA and CDR2 is SQIVND in the germline V gene (reference sequence). The CDR3 contains 16 residues. J was trimmed by 0 bases and V by 0 bases; bases with no gene match: 2. The CDR3 coding sequence is TGTGCCAGTAGTATAGAGGCAGGGGGCTCCTACAATGAGCAGTTCTTC. Its translation is CASSIEAGGSYNEQFF.

The V call is TRBV16, the J call TRBJ1-5; D call uncertain. The germline V gene has CDR1 KGHSY and CDR2 FQNENV. This CDR3 comprises 12 residues. V lost 4 bases, J lost 6 bases, and 7 bases lay in between. The CDR3 here is CASSRPGQPQHF. CDR3 DNA: TGTGCCAGCAGCCGACCAGGTCAGCCCCAGCATTTT.

The J gene is TRBJ2-5, the V gene TRBV30; maybe TRBD1 (5 bases). The CDR3 is 13 amino acids. V shed 2 bases and J shed 4 bases, with 11 bases lying between them. Germline V gives CDR1 GTSNPN, CDR2 SVGIG (reference sequence). This CDR3 is CAWSNRFTETQYF. The DNA for the CDR3 is TGTGCCTGGAGTAACAGGTTTACAGAGACCCAGTACTTC.

There are a few counts of this clone. The J gene is TRBJ2-1, the V gene TRBV29-1; D is uncertain. Germline V gives CDR1 SQVTM, CDR2 ANQGSEA. This CDR3 is built from 13 residues. V was clipped by 5 bases and J by 3 bases, with 11 bases between them. CDR3 nucleotide sequence: TGCAGCGTTCACCCCCCCAGCTACAATGAGCAGTTCTTC. Its protein is CSVHPPSYNEQFF.

The chain joins TRBV7-2 to TRBJ2-7; D unclear. The CDR3 consists of 14 residues. CDR1 and CDR2 from the germline V gene are SGHTA and FQGNSA. V was trimmed by 1 base and J by 2 bases, leaving 9 bases between them. Here the CDR3 DNA reads TGTGCCAGCAGCTTAGGGTTTGGGCCCTACGAGCAGTACTTC. Protein: CASSLGFGPYEQYF. Combining the CDR3 with reference TRBV7-2 and TRBJ2-7 gives the whole variable domain GAGVSQSPSNKVTEKGKDVELRCDPISGHTALYWYRQSLGQGLEFLIYFQGNSAPDKSGLPSDRFSAERTGGSVSTLTIQRTQQEDSAVYLCASSLGFGPYEQYFGPGTRLTVT.

The sample holds a few counts of this clone. J is TRBJ2-1 and V is TRBV5-5; D is uncertain. Trimming stripped 1 base from V and 5 bases from J, with 16 bases between. CDR3 length equals 16 residues. Germline assignment: CDR1 SGHKS and CDR2 YYEKEE (reference sequence). The CDR3 coding sequence is TGTGCCAGCAGCTTGATTCTAAGGGTTGGAAACAATGAGCAGTTCTTC. It yields the protein CASSLILRVGNNEQFF. The whole variable domain, filled in from reference TRBV5-5 and TRBJ2-1, reads DAGVTQSPTHLIKTRGQQVTLRCSPISGHKSVSWYQQVLGQGPQFIFQYYEKEERGRGNFPDRFSARQFPNYSSELNVNALLLGDSALYLCASSLILRVGNNEQFFGPGTRLTVL.

This chain links TRBV6-5 with TRBJ1-1, with D unclear. The CDR3 length is 13 residues. V lost 2 bases and J lost 3, with 7 bases in between. CDR1 and CDR2 (germline): MNHEY, SVGAGI. For the CDR3, the DNA is TGTGCCAGCAGTTACGCGTGGCACACTGAAGCTTTCTTT. Protein sequence: CASSYAWHTEAFF.

This clone was seen only a few times. The rearrangement uses TRBV6-5 and TRBJ2-3, with D unresolved. V gave up 7 bases and J gave up 3 bases, with 11 bases separating them. Looked up from germline, CDR1 is MNHEY and CDR2 is SVGAGI. The CDR3 covers 13 residues. The CDR3 region has the DNA TGTGCCAGCAAGTACGTTGGTACAGATACGCAGTATTTT. Encoded protein: CASKYVGTDTQYF.

This clone was found a few times. This specimen includes other DNA sequences encoding the same CDR3. The chain has TRBV5-1 and TRBJ2-1; 13 bases align to TRBD2. This CDR3 spans 15 amino acids. With V trimmed by 3 bases and J by 6 bases, 3 bases remained unmatched. The germline V gene encodes CDR1 SGHRS and CDR2 YFSETQ. This CDR3 is CASSSGLAGVNEQFF. The CDR3 DNA sequence: TGCGCCAGCAGCTCCGGACTAGCGGGAGTCAATGAGCAGTTCTTC. The variable domain in full, completed from reference TRBV5-1 and TRBJ2-1, reads KAGVTQTPRYLIKTRGQQVTLSCSPISGHRSVSWYQQTPGQGLQFLFEYFSETQRNKGNFPGRFSGRQFSNSRSEMNVSTLELGDSALYLCASSSGLAGVNEQFFGPGTRLTVL.

This chain joins TRBV9 and TRBJ2-3; 9 nucleotides align to TRBD1. The V gene's germline CDR1 is SGDLS and CDR2 YYNGEE. This CDR3 spans 15 amino acids. V lost 4 bases to trimming and J lost 0 bases; unmatched junction nucleotides: 3. Here the CDR3 DNA reads TGTGCCAGCAGCAGGGGACAGGGAAGCACAGATACGCAGTATTTT. Translating gives CASSRGQGSTDTQYF.

This clone turned up a few times. The rearrangement joins TRBV5-4 to TRBJ1-1; D possibly corresponds to TRBD1 (5 bases). The length of the CDR3 is 15 residues. Trimming shortened V by 7 bases and J by 1 base, and 17 bases separated the two germline ends. Germline V gene data show CDR1 as SGHNT and CDR2 as YYREEE (reference sequence). The CDR3 DNA follows: TGTGCCAGCCAGGGCGGACCCGGGGCGAACACTGAAGCTTTCTTT. Amino acid sequence: CASQGGPGANTEAFF.

This clone was picked up a small number of times. The V call is TRBV27, the J call TRBJ2-7, with D tentatively TRBD1 (6 bases). The CDR3 consists of 13 residues. V was cut by 5 bases and J by 4 bases, with 12 bases left in between. Germline assignment: CDR1 MNHEY and CDR2 SMNVEV (reference sequence). The CDR3 DNA reads as TGTGCCAGCAGTGAACGACAGGCTTACGAGCAGTACTTC. Translation: CASSERQAYEQYF.

The chain couples TRBV18 to TRBJ2-6; either TRBD1 or TRBD2 may supply D (5 bases each). V shed 5 bases and J shed 3 bases, with 17 bases lying between them. The CDR3 loop spans 17 amino acids. The germline V gene encodes CDR1 KGHSH and CDR2 LQKENI. In nucleotides, the CDR3 is TGTGCCAGCTCAGGAAACGTCGGGACGGTTGGGGCCAACGTCCTGACTTTC. This gives the protein CASSGNVGTVGANVLTF.

The CDR3 DNA reads as TGTGCCGGAGCCGGAGGGGGGACAGGTGAAGCTTTCTTT. It specifies CAGAGGGTGEAFF. The chain has TRBV19 and TRBJ1-1, with 8 bases that match TRBD1. The ends lost 11 bases at V and 7 bases at J; junction bases unmatched: 12. Germline V CDR1 and CDR2: LNHDA, SQIVND (reference sequence). The CDR3 consists of 13 residues.

The table lists this clone with a few counts. The chain combines TRBV10-3 with TRBJ2-3, with 9 bases aligning to TRBD2. The CDR3 spans 17 residues. V was pared by 4 bases and J by 1 base, with 9 bases of the junction left unmatched. Germline V gives CDR1 ENHRY, CDR2 SYGVKD. The DNA for the CDR3 is TGTGCCATCAGTGCCTTGGCGGGAGGGCCTGGCACAGATACGCAGTATTTT. Protein sequence: CAISALAGGPGTDTQYF.

This clone was counted only a few times. The chain is built from TRBV6-5 and TRBJ2-7; D remains unclear. V was shortened by 2 bases and J by 7 bases, with 12 bases between the two germline ends. CDR1 and CDR2 (germline): MNHEY, SVGAGI. The CDR3 runs 13 residues. The CDR3 protein is CASSYRSTREQYF. Written as DNA, the CDR3 is TGTGCCAGCAGTTACCGATCTACGAGGGAGCAGTACTTC.

As DNA, the CDR3 is TGTGCCAGCAGCACCTCAAGGACTAGCGGAAGACTTAAAAATGAGCAGTTCTTC. It encodes CASSTSRTSGRLKNEQFF. This chain connects TRBV5-6 to TRBJ2-1; TRBD2 aligns across 10 bases. The V and J ends lost 4 bases and 7 bases, in that order; junction bases with no gene match: 17. Germline V gives CDR1 SGHDT, CDR2 YYEEEE. The CDR3 has 18 amino acids.

V usage is TRBV9 and J usage is TRBJ1-1, with 7 bases lining up with TRBD1. V lost 3 bases and J lost 1; bases outside the gene matches: 6. The CDR3 extends over 15 amino acids. Germline V lookup: CDR1 SGDLS, CDR2 YYNGEE. CDR3 nucleotides: TGTGCCAGCAGCGCTCGGGACAGACAGAACACTGAAGCTTTCTTT. This codes for CASSARDRQNTEAFF.

The chain has TRBV18 and TRBJ2-3; no reliable D call. Per the germline V gene, CDR1 is KGHSH and CDR2 is LQKENI. Trimming stripped 2 bases from V and 0 bases from J, with 12 bases between. There are 16 residues in the CDR3. CDR3 amino acids: CASSPVGSRSTDTQYF. CDR3 nucleotide sequence: TGTGCCAGCTCACCAGTCGGGTCTCGGAGCACAGATACGCAGTATTTT.

The rearrangement links TRBV28 to TRBJ2-7; 10 bases are shared with TRBD2. This CDR3 is built from 12 residues. The V and J ends lost 7 bases and 7 bases, in that order; junction bases with no gene match: 4. CDR1 and CDR2 (germline): MDHEN, SYDVKM. In DNA, the CDR3 is TGTGCCAGCAAAGCTAGCGGGAGAGAGCAGTACTTC. This encodes CASKASGREQYF.

The chain employs TRBV10-3 and TRBJ1-1; TRBD1 matches 7 bases. CDR1 and CDR2 from the germline V gene are ENHRY and SYGVKD. The CDR3 is made up of 18 amino acids. The V and J ends lost 3 bases and 3 bases, in that order; junction bases with no gene match: 16. The CDR3 loop is CAISDPPDLARGDTEAFF. CDR3 nucleotides: TGTGCCATCAGTGACCCACCAGACTTAGCCAGGGGGGACACTGAAGCTTTCTTT.

This clone was counted only a few times. A clone one base away is much larger, so this may be a read error. This chain uses TRBV4-2 with TRBJ1-1, with D unclear. V shed 5 bases and J shed 1 base, with 8 bases lying between them. Germline loops: CDR1 LGHNA, CDR2 YNFKEQ. This CDR3 region has 13 residues. CDR3 nucleotide sequence: TGTGCCAGCAGCTCGCACAGGAACACTGAAGCTTTCTTT. The encoded protein is CASSSHRNTEAFF.

This chain connects TRBV13 to TRBJ2-7, with 9 bases fitting TRBD2. After removal of 5 bases from V and 12 bases from J, the junction contained 8 bases not matched to a gene. The germline V gene has CDR1 PRHDT and CDR2 FYEKMQ (reference sequence). CDR3 length: 12 residues. The CDR3 sequence: CASSPRGLAPYF. The CDR3 DNA is TGTGCCAGCAGCCCGAGGGGACTAGCTCCGTACTTC.

The chain carries TRBV9 and TRBJ2-7, with D tentatively TRBD2 (7 bases). CDR3 length: 15 residues. Germline V CDR1 and CDR2: SGDLS, YYNGEE. V gave up 1 base and J gave up 7 bases, with 18 bases separating them. This CDR3 reads CASSVYSRGAVEQYF. Here the CDR3 DNA reads TGTGCCAGCAGCGTATATAGCCGGGGGGCGGTAGAGCAGTACTTC.

The chain is built from TRBV18 and TRBJ2-2, with a possible D match to TRBD2 (6 bases). Deletions cut 0 bases from V and 4 bases from J, with 9 bases between. CDR1 is KGHSH and CDR2 is LQKENI in the germline V gene. The CDR3 runs to 15 residues. The CDR3, as DNA: TGTGCCAGCTCACCACCGGGGGGTGGCACCGGGGAGCTGTTTTTT. It specifies CASSPPGGGTGELFF.

The chain links TRBV6-5 to TRBJ2-5; no clear D. V was pared by 2 bases and J by 2 bases, with 9 bases between. Per germline, CDR1 MNHEY and CDR2 SVGAGI. CDR3 length: 14 residues. CDR3 protein: CASSYSVQQETQYF. The CDR3 DNA is TGTGCCAGCAGTTACAGCGTACAGCAAGAGACCCAGTACTTC.

This clone was seen only a few times. The chain couples TRBV18 to TRBJ2-3, with TRBD2 identical over 8 bases. Unmatched junction bases numbered 5, after V lost 0 bases and J lost 6 bases. Germline V lookup: CDR1 KGHSH, CDR2 LQKENI. The CDR3 has 15 residues. The CDR3 DNA reads TGTGCCAGCTCACCACCGGGGAGGACTAGCGATACGCAGTATTTT. It specifies CASSPPGRTSDTQYF.